Below, 26 T cell receptor beta chains from the same sample are listed, as sequenced in a study of CD8+ T cells in alopecia areata. The treatment here: oral pan-JAK inhibitor, 5-10 mg twice daily. Extracted from the samples, RNA was reverse transcribed into cDNA to serve as the sequencing template. The repertoire was sequenced with immunoSEQ multiplex PCR; TCRdb's copy has only in-frame clones and lacks some. The table includes about 90,000 clones, roughly two fifths detected once. The sample in question was CD8+ T cells sorted from blood, obtained at week 24, from a patient treated with tofacitinib. Receptor source: a human donor with alopecia areata.

This chain connects TRBV2 to TRBJ2-5; no clear D gene. The J call is uncertain, as TRBJ2-7 better fits the DNA end. CDR1 SNHLY and CDR2 FYNNEI come from the germline V gene. The CDR3 loop spans 16 amino acids. CDR3 nucleotide sequence: TGTGCCAGCAGTTCCTCTACAGCCGTTGGGACCTACGAGCAGTACTTC. Translation: CASSSSTAVGTYEQYF.

V is TRBV27 and J is TRBJ2-7; the D is unclear. V gave up 2 bases and J gave up 0 bases, with 14 bases separating them. This CDR3 comprises 16 residues. The germline CDR1 and CDR2 sequences are MNHEY and SMNVEV (reference sequence). CDR3 protein: CASSLIGSTVSYEQYF. In nucleotides, the CDR3 is TGTGCCAGCAGTTTAATCGGTTCAACAGTCTCCTACGAGCAGTACTTC.

In this sample, this clone turned up a few times. The chain uses TRBV28 and TRBJ2-3; 10 bases are shared with TRBD2. The ends lost 5 bases at V and 2 bases at J; junction bases unmatched: 7. The CDR3 extends over 16 amino acids. CDR1 and CDR2 from the germline V gene are MDHEN and SYDVKM. CDR3 sequence: CASSLRLAGLTDTQYF. CDR3 DNA: TGTGCCAGCAGTCTCCGACTAGCGGGCCTCACAGATACGCAGTATTTT.

V usage is TRBV5-1 and J usage is TRBJ2-3; 9 bases are a match to TRBD1. The CDR3 runs 15 residues. CDR1 and CDR2 (germline): SGHRS, YFSETQ. V shed 2 bases, J shed 1 base, and the junction held 2 bases outside the gene matches. The CDR3: CASSFRTGGTDTQYF. In DNA, the CDR3 is TGCGCCAGCAGCTTTAGGACAGGGGGCACAGATACGCAGTATTTT.

The CDR3 here is CASSLAAGEDTQYF. The DNA for the CDR3 is TGTGCCAGCAGCTTAGCAGCGGGAGAAGATACGCAGTATTTT. This rearrangement joins TRBV13 to TRBJ2-3, with 8 bases lining up with TRBD2. This CDR3 contains 14 residues. Germline-derived CDR1 and CDR2 are PRHDT and FYEKMQ (reference sequence). V dropped 1 base and J dropped 5; count of bases not matched to a gene: 2.

Only a few counts were recorded for this clone. The DNA for the CDR3 is TGTGCCAGCATAGGGGCGGATGGCTACACCTTC. It translates to CASIGADGYTF. V is TRBV2 and J is TRBJ1-2, with D perhaps matching TRBD1 (5 bases). With 7 bases removed from V and 6 bases from J, the gap between germline ends came to 9 bases. This CDR3 region has 11 residues. CDR1 and CDR2 (germline): SNHLY, FYNNEI.

Notes on this clone: The sample carries other DNA sequences with the same CDR3. This sequence joins TRBV29-1 and TRBJ2-1; 8 bases fit TRBD1. With V trimmed by 7 bases and J by 7 bases, 3 bases remained unmatched. Germline V gene data show CDR1 as SQVTM and CDR2 as ANQGSEA. This CDR3 spans 11 amino acids. CDR3 nucleotide sequence: TGCAGCGGTGGACAGGGAAATGAGCAGTTCTTC. The encoded protein is CSGGQGNEQFF.

The chain carries TRBV4-1 and TRBJ1-5; 7 bases are a match to TRBD1. Looked up from germline, CDR1 is MGHRA and CDR2 is YSYEKL. The CDR3 is 13 residues long. With V trimmed by 5 bases and J by 3 bases, 1 base remained unmatched. The CDR3 sequence is CASSGTVNQPQHF. The CDR3, as DNA: TGCGCCAGCAGCGGGACAGTCAATCAGCCCCAGCATTTT.

This clone was seen only once. V gene TRBV10-2 combines with J gene TRBJ2-2; D possibly corresponds to TRBD2 (5 bases). V gave up 7 bases and J gave up 6 bases, with 9 bases separating them. Germline CDR1 is WSHSY and CDR2 is SAAADI. The CDR3 spans 12 residues. This CDR3 is CASMGVAGELFF. CDR3 coding DNA: TGCGCCAGCATGGGAGTGGCCGGGGAGCTGTTTTTT.

V is TRBV9 and J is TRBJ2-5, with 11 bases that match TRBD2. The length of the CDR3 is 18 residues. Germline CDR1 and CDR2: SGDLS and YYNGEE. V was clipped by 2 bases and J by 1 base; unmatched bases: 10. The CDR3 DNA reads TGTGCCAGCAGCGTGGGCCTAACTAGCGGGAGTCCCCAAGAGACCCAGTACTTC. Its translation: CASSVGLTSGSPQETQYF.

Turning to this clone: Other DNA sequences in this sample translate to the same CDR3. This chain connects TRBV7-8 to TRBJ2-7; D remains ambiguous. CDR3 length: 12 residues. V lost 5 bases and J lost 0, with 5 bases in between. In germline, CDR1 is SGHVS, CDR2 FQNEAQ. The CDR3 here is CASSTSSYEQYF. CDR3 DNA: TGTGCCAGCAGCACCAGCTCCTACGAGCAGTACTTC.

The genes are TRBV4-1 and TRBJ1-5; D is unresolved. With 2 bases removed from V and 6 bases from J, the gap between germline ends came to 8 bases. Looked up from germline, CDR1 is MGHRA and CDR2 is YSYEKL. The CDR3 is 13 amino acids. CDR3 bases: TGCGCCAGCAGCCAAACGAGTCGTCAGCCCCAGCATTTT. Its protein product is CASSQTSRQPQHF.

This clone came up a few times. This chain joins TRBV29-1 and TRBJ2-5; D gene unclear. Germline values: CDR1 SQVTM, CDR2 ANQGSEA. Trimming pared 2 bases from V and 2 bases from J, leaving 9 bases between. CDR3 length: 13 amino acids. DNA of the CDR3: TGCAGCGTTGAAAGGTCAGATCAAGAGACCCAGTACTTC. Translated: CSVERSDQETQYF.

This clone was detected a few times. This chain links TRBV4-1 with TRBJ2-5; 13 positions agree with TRBD2. CDR1 is MGHRA and CDR2 is YSYEKL in the germline V gene. The V and J ends lost 0 bases and 4 bases, in that order; junction bases with no gene match: 5. This CDR3 comprises 17 residues. Written as DNA, the CDR3 is TGCGCCAGCAGCCAAGACGGACTAGCGGGGGCGGGAGAGACCCAGTACTTC. Amino acid sequence: CASSQDGLAGAGETQYF.

CDR3 DNA: TGCACCGCGAGGGAGGGCGGGGAGCTGTTTTTT. Translating it yields CTAREGGELFF. V and J are TRBV29-1 and TRBJ2-2; 7 nucleotides align to TRBD2. CDR1 and CDR2 from the germline V gene are SQVTM and ANQGSEA. This CDR3 region has 11 residues.

This clone has more than one count but fewer than ten. The rearrangement uses TRBV7-9 and TRBJ1-3; D gene uncertain. The ends were cut back, 5 bases at V and 0 bases at J, with 14 bases in the middle. The CDR3 extends over 16 amino acids. Germline CDR1 SEHNR, CDR2 FQNEAQ (reference sequence). CDR3 DNA: TGTGCCAGCAGCGAGATAGGTTGGAACTCTGGAAACACCATATATTTT. It yields the protein CASSEIGWNSGNTIYF. Supplemented by reference TRBV7-9 and TRBJ1-3, the full variable domain reads DTGVSQNPRHKITKRGQNVTFRCDPISEHNRLYWYRQTLGQGPEFLTYFQNEAQLEKSRLLSDRFSAERPKGSFSTLEIQRTEQGDSAMYLCASSEIGWNSGNTIYFGEGSWLTVV.

The chain carries TRBV6-1 and TRBJ1-5; 7 positions agree with TRBD1. V shed 8 bases, J shed 2 bases, and the junction held 6 bases outside the gene matches. This CDR3 spans 14 amino acids. In germline, CDR1 is MNHNS, CDR2 SASEGT. CDR3 DNA: TGTGCCAGCGGGACAGTGGACGGCAATCAGCCCCAGCATTTT. This gives the protein CASGTVDGNQPQHF.

The chain couples TRBV5-1 to TRBJ1-1; a possible D gene is TRBD1 (5 bases). Per germline, CDR1 SGHRS and CDR2 YFSETQ. The ends were cut back, 0 bases at V and 6 bases at J, with 15 bases in the middle. The CDR3 is 15 amino acids. In DNA form, the CDR3 reads TGCGCCAGCAGCTTGGGGGCCAGGGTTGGCGCTGAAGCTTTCTTT. Its protein product is CASSLGARVGAEAFF. Full variable domain (remainder filled in from reference TRBV5-1 and TRBJ1-1): KAGVTQTPRYLIKTRGQQVTLSCSPISGHRSVSWYQQTPGQGLQFLFEYFSETQRNKGNFPGRFSGRQFSNSRSEMNVSTLELGDSALYLCASSLGARVGAEAFFGQGTRLTVV.

This sequence joins TRBV27 and TRBJ1-1; D not certain. V lost 6 bases and J lost 0, with 8 bases in between. CDR3 length equals 13 residues. CDR1 is MNHEY and CDR2 is SMNVEV in the germline V gene (reference sequence). The CDR3 loop is CASRPSLNTEAFF. DNA of the CDR3: TGTGCCAGCAGACCGTCATTGAACACTGAAGCTTTCTTT.

The chain couples TRBV4-3 to TRBJ2-3; 7 bases are shared with TRBD2. CDR3 size: 16 residues. Germline V CDR1 and CDR2: LGHNA, YSLEER. J gave up 4 bases and V 2 bases, and 9 bases lay outside the gene matches. This chain's CDR3 is CASSQLRGRDADTQYF. As DNA, the CDR3 is TGCGCCAGCAGCCAACTGCGCGGGAGAGATGCAGATACGCAGTATTTT.

This clone was recorded a few times. V and J are TRBV5-1 and TRBJ2-5; 13 nucleotides line up with TRBD2. The CDR3 consists of 16 residues. V lost 3 bases to trimming and J lost 2 bases; unmatched junction nucleotides: 4. Germline-derived CDR1 and CDR2 are SGHRS and YFSETQ. In nucleotides, the CDR3 is TGCGCCAGCAGCTCCGGGACTAGCGGGGTACAAGAGACCCAGTACTTC. This sequence encodes CASSSGTSGVQETQYF.

The genes are TRBV7-9 and TRBJ2-1; perhaps TRBD1 as D (5 bases). The CDR3 has 16 residues. V lost 5 bases to trimming and J lost 4 bases, with 18 bases between them. Germline CDR1 and CDR2: SEHNR and FQNEAQ (reference sequence). The CDR3 bases are TGTGCCAGCAGCCCCAGGGATCAAAGCCAATACAATGAGCAGTTCTTC. Protein sequence: CASSPRDQSQYNEQFF.

The CDR3 protein is CASDGEFGNEQFF. The DNA of the CDR3 is TGTGCTAGTGACGGGGAGTTTGGCAATGAGCAGTTCTTC. This sequence joins TRBV12-5 and TRBJ2-1, with TRBD2 as a possible D gene (5 bases). This CDR3 spans 13 amino acids. The germline V and J ends were trimmed by 7 bases and 6 bases, with 13 bases remaining between them. The germline gives CDR1 LGHNT, CDR2 FRNRAP. Using reference TRBV12-5 and TRBJ2-1 for the parts outside the CDR3, the full variable domain is DARVTQTPRHKVTEMGQEVTMRCQPILGHNTVFWYRQTMMQGLELLAYFRNRAPLDDSGMPKDRFSAEMPDATLATLKIQPSEPRDSAVYFCASDGEFGNEQFFGPGTRLTVL.

A few counts support this clone. DNA of the CDR3: TGTGCCAGCAGCCCAGCGAGTAGCGGGAAAAACATTCAGTACTTC. Amino acids: CASSPASSGKNIQYF. The chain couples TRBV7-9 to TRBJ2-4, with 7 nucleotides matching TRBD2. Germline V gene data show CDR1 as SEHNR and CDR2 as FQNEAQ (reference sequence). V shed 5 bases and J 4 bases; nucleotides not matched to a gene: 8. CDR3 length equals 15 residues.

This clone was observed a handful of times. This chain connects TRBV9 to TRBJ2-3; D not certain. The CDR3 is 18 amino acids. Germline V CDR1 and CDR2: SGDLS, YYNGEE. V gave up 3 bases and J gave up 0 bases, with 20 bases separating them. The CDR3 loop is CASSAKGNPPSSTDTQYF. The CDR3 region has the DNA TGTGCCAGCAGCGCCAAGGGAAATCCACCCTCTAGCACAGATACGCAGTATTTT. The complete variable domain, with remaining parts taken from reference TRBV9 and TRBJ2-3, reads DSGVTQTPKHLITATGQRVTLRCSPRSGDLSVYWYQQSLDQGLQFLIQYYNGEERAKGNILERFSAQQFPDLHSELNLSSLELGDSALYFCASSAKGNPPSSTDTQYFGPGTRLTVL.

The V call is TRBV6-5, the J call TRBJ2-7, with D tentatively TRBD2 (6 bases). The CDR3 totals 13 residues. Between the trimmed V and J ends, which lost 10 bases and 6 bases, there was a span of 19 bases. Germline lookup yields CDR1 MNHEY and CDR2 SVGAGI. CDR3 bases: TGTGCCACCCGGGGGATTTGGTCGGCCGAGCAGTACTTC. Encoded protein: CATRGIWSAEQYF.